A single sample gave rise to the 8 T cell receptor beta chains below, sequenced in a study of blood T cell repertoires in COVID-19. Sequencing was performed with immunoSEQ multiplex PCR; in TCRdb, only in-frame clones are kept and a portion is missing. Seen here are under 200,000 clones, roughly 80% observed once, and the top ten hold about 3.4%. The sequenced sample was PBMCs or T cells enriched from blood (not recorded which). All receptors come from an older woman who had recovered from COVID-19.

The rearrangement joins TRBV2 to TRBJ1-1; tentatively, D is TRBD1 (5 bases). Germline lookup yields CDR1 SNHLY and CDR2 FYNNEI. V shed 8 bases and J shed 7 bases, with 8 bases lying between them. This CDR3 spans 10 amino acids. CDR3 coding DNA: TGTGCCAGCGGGGCCATTGAAGCTTTCTTT. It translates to CASGAIEAFF. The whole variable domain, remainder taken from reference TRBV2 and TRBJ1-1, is EPEVTQTPSHQVTQMGQEVILRCVPISNHLYFYWYRQILGQKVEFLVSFYNNEISEKSEIFDDQFSVERPDGSNFTLKIRSTKLEDSAMYFCASGAIEAFFGQGTRLTVV.

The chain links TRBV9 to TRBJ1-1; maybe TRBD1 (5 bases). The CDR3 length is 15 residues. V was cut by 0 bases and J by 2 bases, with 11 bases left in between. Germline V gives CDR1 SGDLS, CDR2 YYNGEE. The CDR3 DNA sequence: TGTGCCAGCAGCGTAGTTAGACAGACCAACACTGAAGCTTTCTTT. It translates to CASSVVRQTNTEAFF.

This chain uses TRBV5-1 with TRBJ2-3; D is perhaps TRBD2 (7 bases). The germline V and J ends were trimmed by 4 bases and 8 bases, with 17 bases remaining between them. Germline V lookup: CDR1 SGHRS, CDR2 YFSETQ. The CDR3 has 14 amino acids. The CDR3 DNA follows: TGCGCCAGCAGCAATTTGAGGGGGGGCGGTACGCAGTATTTT. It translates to CASSNLRGGGTQYF.

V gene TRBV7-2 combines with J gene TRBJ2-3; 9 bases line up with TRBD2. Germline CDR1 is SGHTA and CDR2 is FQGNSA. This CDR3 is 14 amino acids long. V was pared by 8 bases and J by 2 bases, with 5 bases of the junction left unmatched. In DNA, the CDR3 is TGTGCCAGCGGGGCGGGGGGGCACACAGATACGCAGTATTTT. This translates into CASGAGGHTDTQYF.

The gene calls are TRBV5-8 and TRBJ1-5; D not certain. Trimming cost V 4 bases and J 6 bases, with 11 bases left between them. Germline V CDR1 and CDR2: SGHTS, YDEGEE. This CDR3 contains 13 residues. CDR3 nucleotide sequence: TGTGCCAGCAGCCCCGGGGTTGCTCAGCCCCAGCATTTT. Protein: CASSPGVAQPQHF.

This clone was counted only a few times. The CDR3 region is CASSLNGGQLYEQYF. In nucleotides, the CDR3 is TGTGCCAGCAGCTTAAACGGAGGACAGTTATACGAGCAGTACTTC. The chain joins TRBV7-2 to TRBJ2-7, with D possibly matching TRBD1 (6 bases). CDR3 size: 15 residues. Germline-derived CDR1 and CDR2 are SGHTA and FQGNSA. V was trimmed by 2 bases and J by 4 bases, leaving 15 bases between them.

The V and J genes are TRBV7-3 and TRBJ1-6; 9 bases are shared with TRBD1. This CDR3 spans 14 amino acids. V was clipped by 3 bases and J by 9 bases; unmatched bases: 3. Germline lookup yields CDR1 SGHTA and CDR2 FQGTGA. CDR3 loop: CASSLGQGLSPLHF. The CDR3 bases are TGTGCCAGCAGCTTGGGACAGGGACTTTCACCCCTCCACTTT.

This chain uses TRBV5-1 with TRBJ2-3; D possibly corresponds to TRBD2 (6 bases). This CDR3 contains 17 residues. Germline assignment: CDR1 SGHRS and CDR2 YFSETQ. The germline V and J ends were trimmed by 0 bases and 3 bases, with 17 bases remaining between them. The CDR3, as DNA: TGCGCCAGCAGCTTGGGAAGCTTAGCGGTAACTACAGATACGCAGTATTTT. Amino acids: CASSLGSLAVTTDTQYF.